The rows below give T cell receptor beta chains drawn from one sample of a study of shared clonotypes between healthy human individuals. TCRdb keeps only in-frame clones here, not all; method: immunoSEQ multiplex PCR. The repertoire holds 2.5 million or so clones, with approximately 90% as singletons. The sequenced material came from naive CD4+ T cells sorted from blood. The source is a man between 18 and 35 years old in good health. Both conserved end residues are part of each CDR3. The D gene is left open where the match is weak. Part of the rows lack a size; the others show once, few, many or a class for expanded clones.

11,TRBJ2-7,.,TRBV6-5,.,CASSLEGREYF,TGTGCCAGCAGTCTCGAAGGAAGGGAGTACTTC
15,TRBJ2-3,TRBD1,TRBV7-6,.,CASSPSGTGTDTQYF,TGTGCCAGTTCCCCTTCCGGGACAGGCACAGATACGCAGTATTTT
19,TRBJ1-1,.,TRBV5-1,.,CASSLEAARGAGMNTEAFF,TGCGCCAGCAGCTTGGAGGCCGCCCGCGGGGCGGGTATGAACACTGAAGCTTTCTTT
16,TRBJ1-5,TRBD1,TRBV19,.,CASSILPGQKNQPQHF,TGTGCCAGTAGTATTCTTCCGGGACAGAAAAATCAGCCCCAGCATTTT
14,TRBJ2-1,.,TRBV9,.,CASSPPGGGPTPFF,TGTGCCAGCAGCCCGCCAGGGGGAGGGCCCACTCCGTTCTTC
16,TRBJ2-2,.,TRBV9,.,CASSVRGDSNTGELFF,TGTGCCAGCAGCGTTAGGGGGGATTCGAACACCGGGGAGCTGTTTTTT
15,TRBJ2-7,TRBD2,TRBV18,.,CASSPPGGDWNEQYF,TGTGCCAGCTCCCCCCCCGGGGGGGACTGGAACGAGCAGTACTTC
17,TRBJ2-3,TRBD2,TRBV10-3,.,CAISGENSGRVPDTQYF,TGTGCCATCAGCGGCGAGAACAGCGGGAGAGTTCCAGATACGCAGTATTTT
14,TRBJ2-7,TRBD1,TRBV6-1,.,CASSWGQGEGEQYF,TGTGCCAGCAGTTGGGGACAGGGTGAGGGCGAGCAGTACTTC
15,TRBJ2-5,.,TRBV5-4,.,CASSFRRGAGETQYF,TGTGCCAGCAGCTTTCGCAGGGGCGCCGGGGAGACCCAGTACTTC
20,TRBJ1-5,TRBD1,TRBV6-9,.,CASSSTLTGTEQHSNQPQHF,TGTGCCAGCAGTTCGACTCTAACCGGGACAGAACAACATAGCAATCAGCCCCAGCATTTT
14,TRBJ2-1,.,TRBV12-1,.,CASRLRKASMRKFF,TGTGCCAGCAGATTGCGCAAGGCTAGCATGCGGAAGTTCTTC
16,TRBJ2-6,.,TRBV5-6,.,CASSLDAFSGANVLTF,TGTGCCAGCAGCTTGGACGCTTTCTCTGGGGCCAACGTCCTGACTTTC
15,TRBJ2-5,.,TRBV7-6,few,CASSLALTEQETQYF,TGTGCCAGCAGCTTAGCGCTTACAGAGCAAGAGACCCAGTACTTC
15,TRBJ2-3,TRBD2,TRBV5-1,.,CASRLGAGDGDTQYF,TGCGCCAGCAGACTTGGAGCGGGAGACGGAGATACGCAGTATTTT
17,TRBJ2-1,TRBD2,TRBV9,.,CASSVAPGLAVGNEQFF,TGTGCCAGCAGCGTAGCTCCGGGACTAGCGGTCGGAAATGAGCAGTTCTTC
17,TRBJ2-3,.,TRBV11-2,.,CASSPLTSGWVTDTQYF,TGTGCCAGCAGCCCATTGACCTCCGGGTGGGTGACAGATACGCAGTATTTT
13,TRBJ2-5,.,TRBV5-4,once,CASTRGVQETQYF,TGTGCCAGCACCCGAGGGGTTCAAGAGACCCAGTACTTC
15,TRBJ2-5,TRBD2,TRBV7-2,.,CASSLTSGRGETQYF,TGTGCCAGCAGCTTAACTAGCGGGAGAGGCGAGACCCAGTACTTC
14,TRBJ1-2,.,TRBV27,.,CASRMGGETYGYTF,TGTGCCAGCAGGATGGGGGGGGAGACCTATGGCTACACCTTC
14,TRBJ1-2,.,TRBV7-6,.,CASSLAEDGYGYTF,TGTGCCAGCAGCTTAGCCGAGGACGGCTATGGCTACACCTTC
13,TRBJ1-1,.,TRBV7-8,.,CASSLGMNTEAFF,TGTGCCAGCAGCCTAGGCATGAACACTGAAGCTTTCTTT
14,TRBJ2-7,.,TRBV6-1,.,CASNRDGGSYEQYF,TGTGCCAGCAACCGGGACGGAGGATCCTACGAGCAGTACTTC
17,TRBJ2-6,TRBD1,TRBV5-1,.,CASSPAGTGSGANVLTF,TGCGCCAGCAGCCCGGCCGGGACAGGATCTGGGGCCAACGTCCTGACTTTC
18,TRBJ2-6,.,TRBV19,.,CASSIDGRVAPGANVLTF,TGTGCCAGTAGTATAGATGGTAGGGTAGCCCCAGGGGCCAACGTCCTGACTTTC
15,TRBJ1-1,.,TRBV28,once,CASRTGALPNTEAFF,TGTGCCAGCAGGACGGGGGCGCTTCCGAACACTGAAGCTTTCTTT
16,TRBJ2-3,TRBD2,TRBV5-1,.,CASSWGLADATDTQYF,TGCGCCAGCAGCTGGGGACTAGCGGATGCCACAGATACGCAGTATTTT
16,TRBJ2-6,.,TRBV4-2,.,CASSQVAVTGANVLTF,TGTGCCAGCAGCCAAGTGGCGGTAACTGGGGCCAACGTCCTGACTTTC
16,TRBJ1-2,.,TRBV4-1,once,CASSPQAGRVNYGYTF,TGCGCCAGCAGCCCCCAGGCAGGGCGTGTTAACTATGGCTACACCTTC
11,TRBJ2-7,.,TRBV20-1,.,CSARGGYEQYF,TGCAGTGCTAGAGGTGGCTACGAGCAGTACTTC
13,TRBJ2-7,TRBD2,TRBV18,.,CASSSGGAYEQYF,TGTGCCAGCTCTAGCGGGGGCGCCTACGAGCAGTACTTC
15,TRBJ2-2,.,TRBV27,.,CASSLSRAGTGELFF,TGTGCCAGCAGTTTGTCCAGGGCAGGCACCGGGGAGCTGTTTTTT
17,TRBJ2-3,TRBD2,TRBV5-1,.,CASSLLGLALSTDTQYF,TGCGCCAGCAGCTTGTTAGGACTAGCGCTTAGCACAGATACGCAGTATTTT
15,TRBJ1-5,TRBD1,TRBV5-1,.,CASSLTTGNNQPQHF,TGCGCCAGCAGCTTGACGACAGGGAACAATCAGCCCCAGCATTTT
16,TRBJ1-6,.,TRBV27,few,CASSFPIQGGNSPLHF,TGTGCCAGCAGTTTCCCTATACAGGGAGGGAATTCACCCCTCCACTTT
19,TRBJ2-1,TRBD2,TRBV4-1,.,CASSQERGLAGGTYNEQFF,TGCGCCAGCAGCCAAGAAAGGGGACTAGCGGGAGGAACCTACAATGAGCAGTTCTTC
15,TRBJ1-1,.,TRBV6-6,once,CASLSMLDKNTEAFF,TGTGCCAGCTTGTCAATGCTGGATAAAAACACTGAAGCTTTCTTT
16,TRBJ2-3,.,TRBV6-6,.,CASSYGAYQAGDTQYF,TGTGCCAGCAGTTACGGGGCCTATCAAGCCGGTGATACGCAGTATTTT
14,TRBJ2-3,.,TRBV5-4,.,CASSLQGRTDTQYF,TGTGCCAGCAGCTTGCAAGGACGCACAGATACGCAGTATTTT
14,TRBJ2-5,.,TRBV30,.,CAQSGGTRRETQYF,TGTGCCCAGTCCGGAGGGACGAGGCGAGAGACCCAGTACTTC
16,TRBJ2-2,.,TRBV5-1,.,CASSFTGQPFTGELFF,TGCGCCAGCAGCTTCACAGGTCAACCCTTTACCGGGGAGCTGTTTTTT
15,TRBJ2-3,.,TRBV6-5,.,CASSYHRASTDTQYF,TGTGCCAGCAGTTACCATAGGGCCAGCACAGATACGCAGTATTTT
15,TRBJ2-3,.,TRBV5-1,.,CASSYTPYRTDTQYF,TGCGCCAGCAGCTACACCCCGTACCGCACAGATACGCAGTATTTT
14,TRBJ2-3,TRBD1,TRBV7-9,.,CASSHRGVTDTQYF,TGTGCCAGCAGCCACAGGGGGGTCACAGATACGCAGTATTTT
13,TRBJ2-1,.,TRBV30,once,CAWSVRRGHEQFF,TGTGCCTGGAGTGTACGGCGGGGACATGAGCAGTTCTTC
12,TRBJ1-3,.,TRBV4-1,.,CASSRPGNTIYF,TGCGCCAGCAGCCGACCTGGAAACACCATATATTTT
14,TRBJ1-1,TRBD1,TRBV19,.,CASRTDRATTEAFF,TGTGCCAGTAGAACTGACAGGGCCACCACTGAAGCTTTCTTT
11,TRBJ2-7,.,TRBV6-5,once,CASSSVREQYF,TGTGCCAGCAGCTCCGTGCGGGAGCAGTACTTC
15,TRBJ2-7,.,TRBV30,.,CAWTQRGGSSYEQYF,TGTGCCTGGACCCAGAGGGGGGGGAGCTCCTACGAGCAGTACTTC
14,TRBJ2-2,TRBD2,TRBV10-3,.,CAISRAGVGGELFF,TGTGCCATCAGCCGAGCGGGAGTGGGCGGGGAGCTGTTTTTT